The T cell receptor beta chain under discussion was sequenced for a study of T cell responses to AZD1222 COVID-19 vaccine. Study-wide results and limits: Nearly half of spike-specific TCRs reportedly go after variant regions that carry no mutations.

The table came from immunoSEQ multiplex PCR; TCRdb's copy has only in-frame clones and leaves some out. The data hold 160,000 or so clones, with around 93% observed a single time. The CDR3 is 17 residues long. With regard to this clone: The antigen is not known.

Here the sequenced sample was peripheral blood, taken on day 0 of AZD1222 vaccination. This TCR was recovered from an adult in good health. V and J are TRBV21-1 and TRBJ1-2; no check of the table's D call, TRBD1, against the DNA was made. TRBV21-1 is a known pseudogene. CDR3 nucleotide sequence: TGTGCCAGCAGCAAAGATAGGGGGCCCTTCCCGGACTATGGCTACACCTTC. Protein sequence: CASSKDRGPFPDYGYTF.